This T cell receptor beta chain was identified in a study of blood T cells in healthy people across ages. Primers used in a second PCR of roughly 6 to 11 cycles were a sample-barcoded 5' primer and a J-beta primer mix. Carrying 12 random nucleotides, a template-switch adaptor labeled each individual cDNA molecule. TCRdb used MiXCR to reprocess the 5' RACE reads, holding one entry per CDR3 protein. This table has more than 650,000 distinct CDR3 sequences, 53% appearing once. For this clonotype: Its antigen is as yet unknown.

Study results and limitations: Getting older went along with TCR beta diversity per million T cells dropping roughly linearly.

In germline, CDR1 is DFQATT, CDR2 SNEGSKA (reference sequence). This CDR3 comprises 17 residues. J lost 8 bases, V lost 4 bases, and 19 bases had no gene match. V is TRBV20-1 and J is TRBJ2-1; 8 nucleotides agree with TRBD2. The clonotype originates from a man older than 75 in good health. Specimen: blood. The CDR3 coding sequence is TGCAGTGCTATAGTGGAGCGATCGACGGGGGGGATCGATGAGCAGTTCTTC. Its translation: CSAIVERSTGGIDEQFF.